A single sample gave rise to the 26 T cell receptor beta chains below, sequenced in a study of CD8 T cells in ankylosing spondylitis. MiXCR, applied by TCRdb to the 5' RACE reads, yields one record per CDR3 protein. The table has roughly 230,000 distinct CDR3 sequences, roughly 10% seen once; the top ten hold around 2.6%. The sequencing input was blood, either unsorted or a sorted T cell fraction (not recorded which). The source of these receptors is a male donor with ankylosing spondylitis or in good health (not recorded which).

This clonotype came up many times. V and J are TRBV11-2 and TRBJ2-5; D remains ambiguous. CDR1 is SGHAT and CDR2 is FQNNGV in the germline V gene. Trimming left V 1 base short and J 1 base short, with 7 bases between. This CDR3 spans 14 amino acids. For the CDR3, the DNA is TGTGCCAGCAGCTTAGTCGGGTTCCAAGAGACCCAGTACTTC. Translating gives CASSLVGFQETQYF.

This clonotype was observed at least ten times. The V and J genes are TRBV15 and TRBJ1-3, with D maybe TRBD1 (5 bases). Trimming stripped 5 bases from V and 0 bases from J, with 14 bases between. The CDR3 runs to 16 residues. Per the germline V gene, CDR1 is LNHNV and CDR2 is YYDKDF (reference sequence). The CDR3 region is CATSGFTGDSGNTIYF. The CDR3 DNA reads as TGTGCCACCAGCGGATTTACAGGTGACTCTGGAAACACCATATATTTT.

This clonotype showed up many times. The V gene is TRBV5-5, the J gene TRBJ1-4, with D unresolved. The CDR3 loop spans 13 amino acids. V lost 7 bases to trimming and J lost 12 bases, with 19 bases between them. Germline loops: CDR1 SGHKS, CDR2 YYEKEE (reference sequence). The CDR3 region has the DNA TGTGCCAGCCCCTTGGGGATAATGATAGAACTGTTTTTT. Translating it yields CASPLGIMIELFF.

This chain uses TRBV30 with TRBJ1-4; D possibly corresponds to TRBD1 (6 bases). The CDR3 runs to 14 residues. Germline V lookup: CDR1 GTSNPN, CDR2 SVGIG (reference sequence). The V end lost 3 bases, the J end lost 3 bases, and 11 bases lay between the germline ends. This chain's CDR3 is CAWSQGGPNEKLFF. The DNA of the CDR3 is TGTGCCTGGAGCCAAGGGGGACCTAATGAAAAACTGTTTTTT.

J is TRBJ1-2 and V is TRBV28, with 9 bases identical to TRBD1. This CDR3 is built from 17 residues. Germline V gene sequence: CDR1 MDHEN, CDR2 SYDVKM. V trimming: 2 bases; J trimming: 4 bases; junction bases outside the gene matches: 11. This CDR3 is CASSLAAGTGRIYGYTF. The CDR3 coding sequence is TGTGCCAGCAGTTTAGCCGCGGGGACAGGGAGAATCTATGGCTACACCTTC.

This clonotype has a count of ten or more. The rearrangement joins TRBV3-1 to TRBJ2-7; no clear D gene. Germline V CDR1 and CDR2: LGHDT, YNNKEL (reference sequence). Trimming shortened V by 4 bases and J by 4 bases, and 17 bases separated the two germline ends. The CDR3 consists of 15 residues. The CDR3 loop is CASSPRAYRPYEQYF. The DNA of the CDR3 is TGTGCCAGCAGCCCCCGGGCATATCGGCCGTACGAGCAGTACTTC.

A remark on this clonotype: Given a much more abundant clone one base away, this may be a read error. The J gene is TRBJ1-1, the V gene TRBV4-1; D is perhaps TRBD1 (5 bases). Germline V CDR1 and CDR2: MGHRA, YSYEKL. The CDR3 is made up of 15 amino acids. The CDR3 protein is CASSQVREASTEALF. CDR3 nucleotide sequence: TGCGCCAGCAGCCAGGTCAGGGAAGCCTCTACTGAAGCTCTCTTT.

This clonotype was counted many times. The rearrangement links TRBV7-9 to TRBJ2-6; D gene ambiguous. Deletions cut 3 bases from V and 0 bases from J, with 6 bases between. Per the germline V gene, CDR1 is SEHNR and CDR2 is FQNEAQ (reference sequence). The CDR3 has 15 residues. The CDR3 loop is CASSFLLSGANVLTF. For the CDR3, the DNA is TGTGCCAGCAGCTTTCTTCTCTCTGGGGCCAACGTCCTGACTTTC.

This clonotype was seen many times. The chain uses TRBV15 and TRBJ2-1; 10 bases agree with TRBD1. The CDR3 is 16 residues long. The ends lost 1 base at V and 6 bases at J; junction bases unmatched: 6. The germline CDR1 and CDR2 sequences are LNHNV and YYDKDF (reference sequence). CDR3 loop: CATSRAVGQGTNEQFF. Written as DNA, the CDR3 is TGTGCCACCAGCAGAGCAGTGGGACAGGGGACCAATGAGCAGTTCTTC.

This clonotype came up many times. This chain uses TRBV6-5 with TRBJ1-4; TRBD1 agrees at 8 bases. Germline assignment: CDR1 MNHEY and CDR2 SVGAGI. Losses at the gene ends were 2 bases for V and 8 bases for J; bases not matched to a gene: 7. This CDR3 has 15 amino acids. The CDR3 bases are TGTGCCAGCAGTTACAGTACAGGGGGTGACGAAAAACTGTTTTTT. Its protein product is CASSYSTGGDEKLFF.

This clonotype was found many times. The genes are TRBV7-2 and TRBJ1-2, with D uncertain. The CDR3 has 13 residues. Germline CDR1 reads SGHTA; CDR2 reads FQGNSA. The V end was cut by 2 bases, the J end by 8 bases, with 12 bases between. The CDR3 bases are TGTGCCAGCAGCTTACCGGCCAGTGTAGGCTACACCTTC. This encodes CASSLPASVGYTF. Filled out from reference TRBV7-2 and TRBJ1-2, the complete variable domain reads GAGVSQSPSNKVTEKGKDVELRCDPISGHTALYWYRQSLGQGLEFLIYFQGNSAPDKSGLPSDRFSAERTGGSVSTLTIQRTQQEDSAVYLCASSLPASVGYTFGSGTRLTVV.

There are many counts of this clonotype. In DNA form, the CDR3 reads TGTGCCATCAGTGAGTTACTAGCAGGGAGAAATGAGCAGTTCTTC. Translating gives CAISELLAGRNEQFF. The genes are TRBV10-3 and TRBJ2-1; a weak D match, TRBD2 (6 bases). The germline V gene encodes CDR1 ENHRY and CDR2 SYGVKD. The V gene lost 1 base and the J gene lost 7 bases, with 14 bases spanning the gap. The CDR3 is 15 residues long.

This chain links TRBV10-3 with TRBJ2-1, with D perhaps TRBD2 (5 bases). From germline, CDR1 is ENHRY and CDR2 SYGVKD. The CDR3 is made up of 16 amino acids. Trimming cost V 0 bases and J 2 bases, with 11 bases left between them. The CDR3 reads CAISESTQRTYNEQFF. DNA for the CDR3: TGTGCCATCAGTGAGTCGACGCAGCGGACCTACAATGAGCAGTTCTTC.

The V and J genes are TRBV6-6 and TRBJ1-1; unclear D gene. CDR3 length equals 10 residues. V gave up 8 bases and J gave up 3 bases, with 4 bases separating them. Per the germline V gene, CDR1 is MNHNY and CDR2 is SVGAGI (reference sequence). This CDR3 is CASWDTEAFF. In DNA form, the CDR3 reads TGTGCCAGCTGGGACACTGAAGCTTTCTTT.

This clonotype was picked up a small number of times. The V call is TRBV6-2 or TRBV6-3, the J call TRBJ2-1; 9 bases match TRBD2. CDR3 length: 15 residues. V lost 6 bases to trimming and J lost 4 bases; unmatched junction nucleotides: 7. CDR1 and CDR2 from the germline V gene are MNHEY and SVGEGT. The CDR3 loop is CASSAYSGSYNEQFF. The CDR3 region has the DNA TGTGCCAGCAGCGCCTATAGCGGGAGTTACAATGAGCAGTTCTTC.

This clonotype was observed a handful of times. The rearrangement uses TRBV11-2 and TRBJ2-1; 11 nucleotides align to TRBD1. V trimming: 3 bases; J trimming: 7 bases; junction bases outside the gene matches: 8. From germline, CDR1 is SGHAT and CDR2 FQNNGV. This CDR3 is 16 amino acids long. CDR3 nucleotide sequence: TGTGCCAGCAGCTTCTCAGGACAGGGGGCAAGGAATGAGCAGTTCTTC. Amino acid sequence: CASSFSGQGARNEQFF.

This clonotype was observed many times. The rearrangement joins TRBV7-9 to TRBJ1-6, with D unclear. CDR3 length equals 13 residues. Germline CDR1 SEHNR, CDR2 FQNEAQ (reference sequence). Deletions cut 5 bases from V and 7 bases from J, with 9 bases between. CDR3 loop: CASSPSGNSPLHF. As DNA, the CDR3 is TGTGCCAGCAGCCCCTCGGGGAATTCACCCCTCCACTTT.

This clonotype was picked up many times. The chain joins TRBV10-3 to TRBJ2-7; D gene ambiguous. CDR1 and CDR2 from the germline V gene are ENHRY and SYGVKD. The length of the CDR3 is 12 residues. V was trimmed by 7 bases and J by 2 bases, leaving 9 bases between them. The DNA of the CDR3 is TGTGCCATCAAGGGTAGCACCTACGAGCAGTACTTC. It codes for CAIKGSTYEQYF.

This clonotype was counted ten times or more. The chain recombines TRBV11-3 with TRBJ2-3, with 10 positions matching TRBD2. The CDR3 consists of 17 residues. The V segment lost 5 bases and the J segment 6 bases; nucleotides outside the gene matches: 14. The germline V gene encodes CDR1 SGHNT and CDR2 YENEEA. DNA of the CDR3: TGTGCCAGCAGCCCAGCCCGGCCGGAGCGGGGGGGGGATACGCAGTATTTT. It yields the protein CASSPARPERGGDTQYF.

This clonotype was detected many times. V usage is TRBV4-2 and J usage is TRBJ2-3, with a tentative D call TRBD2 (6 bases). Per germline, CDR1 LGHNA and CDR2 YNFKEQ. Trimming left V 0 bases short and J 3 bases short, with 10 bases between. The CDR3 has 15 amino acids. CDR3 loop: CASSQDPGVTDTQYF. CDR3 DNA: TGTGCCAGCAGCCAAGACCCGGGGGTAACAGATACGCAGTATTTT.

At least ten counts were recorded for this clonotype. This sequence joins TRBV4-2 and TRBJ2-5; 8 positions agree with TRBD1. The V gene end was trimmed by 4 bases and the J gene end by 2 bases; junction bases not matched to a gene: 9. From germline, CDR1 is LGHNA and CDR2 YNFKEQ. This CDR3 is 16 amino acids long. This CDR3 is CASSLDTGGSQETQYF. The CDR3 DNA reads TGTGCCAGCAGCCTCGATACAGGGGGATCACAAGAGACCCAGTACTTC.

A few counts support this clonotype. V is TRBV7-9 and J is TRBJ2-7; 8 bases are a match to TRBD1. The CDR3 loop spans 15 amino acids. Germline V CDR1 and CDR2: SEHNR, FQNEAQ (reference sequence). With 5 bases clipped from V and 5 bases from J, the junction kept 11 bases outside the gene matches. CDR3 nucleotide sequence: TGTGCCAGCAGCCCACCGCGTGGACAGGGAGACGAGCAGTACTTC. It translates to CASSPPRGQGDEQYF.

Many counts were recorded for this clonotype. The gene calls are TRBV7-2 and TRBJ2-7, with D unresolved. V dropped 4 bases and J dropped 2 bases, with 12 bases sitting between them. The CDR3 totals 14 residues. CDR1 is SGHTA, CDR2 FQGNSA, per germline. CDR3 coding DNA: TGTGCCAGCAGCTCCCACTCGAAAACCTACGAGCAGTACTTC. This codes for CASSSHSKTYEQYF.

This clonotype was observed at least ten times. The rearrangement uses TRBV7-9 and TRBJ1-3, with D perhaps matching TRBD1 (6 bases). The V gene's germline CDR1 is SEHNR and CDR2 FQNEAQ (reference sequence). Trimming took 6 bases from V and 4 from J, leaving 10 bases between them. The CDR3 is made up of 13 amino acids. CDR3: CASRRTAGNTIYF. The CDR3 region has the DNA TGTGCCAGCAGACGGACAGCCGGAAACACCATATATTTT.

This clonotype was observed at least ten times. The chain links TRBV12-3 or TRBV12-4 to TRBJ2-1; TRBD2 aligns across 7 bases. The CDR3 has 14 residues. V lost 1 base and J lost 9; bases outside the gene matches: 6. CDR3 DNA sequence: TGTGCCAGCAGTTTAGGCGTTAGCGGGCGTGAGCAGTTCTTC. Its translation is CASSLGVSGREQFF.

This clonotype was picked up many times. This sequence joins TRBV12-3 or TRBV12-4 and TRBJ2-3, with 13 bases matching TRBD2. The J segment lost 4 bases and the V segment lost 3 bases, leaving 4 bases of the junction unmatched. The CDR3 is 16 amino acids. CDR3 nucleotide sequence: TGTGCCAGCAGTTTCGCCGGACTAGCGGGAGCAGATACGCAGTATTTT. Protein product: CASSFAGLAGADTQYF.